The next 25 T cell receptor beta chains were all read from a single sample in a study of cytomegalovirus exposure and HLA in healthy donors. The PCR used 60 Vbeta and 13 Jbeta primers. This table comes from immunoSEQ multiplex PCR, and its TCRdb copy is limited to in-frame clones, with some not included. The sample has 180,000 or so clones; around 80% are singletons. Sequenced sample: PBMCs. All receptors derive from a man aged 18 to 29 in good health and CMV-seronegative.

This chain connects TRBV6-1 to TRBJ1-1; TRBD1 might be the D (5 bases). Germline loops: CDR1 MNHNS, CDR2 SASEGT. The ends were cut back, 0 bases at V and 4 bases at J, with 9 bases in the middle. The CDR3 contains 14 residues. Written as DNA, the CDR3 is TGTGCCAGCAGTGAAGCCGGGGGTGGCACTGAAGCTTTCTTT. This sequence encodes CASSEAGGGTEAFF.

The rearrangement joins TRBV25-1 to TRBJ1-1, with D possibly being TRBD1 (5 bases). CDR1 and CDR2 from the germline V gene are MGHDK and SYGVNS. The CDR3 loop spans 15 amino acids. Trimming left V 2 bases short and J 0 bases short, with 10 bases between. The CDR3 coding sequence is TGTGCCAGCAGTGAAGCAGGGACTATGAACACTGAAGCTTTCTTT. Encoded protein: CASSEAGTMNTEAFF.

This chain connects TRBV10-1 to TRBJ2-4; D is possibly TRBD1 (8 bases). V was clipped by 2 bases and J by 4 bases, with 15 bases between them. Germline values: CDR1 WNHNN, CDR2 SYGVQD (reference sequence). The CDR3 runs to 16 residues. The CDR3 nucleotides read TGCGCCAGCAGTGAGAGGGGGGGACAGGAAAAAAACATTCAGTACTTC. It encodes CASSERGGQEKNIQYF.

This CDR3 is CASSQDRVWSGANVLTF. The CDR3, as DNA: TGTGCCAGCAGCCAGGACAGGGTCTGGTCTGGGGCCAACGTCCTGACTTTC. This chain joins TRBV5-4 and TRBJ2-6, with TRBD1 matching 8 bases. The CDR3 length is 17 residues. J was trimmed by 1 base and V by 4 bases; bases with no gene match: 7. In germline, CDR1 is SGHNT, CDR2 YYREEE (reference sequence).

V and J are TRBV9 and TRBJ2-2; tentatively, D is TRBD2 (5 bases). The germline CDR1 and CDR2 sequences are SGDLS and YYNGEE. The CDR3 loop spans 14 amino acids. V was shortened by 2 bases and J by 6 bases, with 11 bases between the two germline ends. The CDR3 is CASSVPTISGELFF. CDR3 sequence (DNA): TGTGCCAGCAGCGTGCCGACTATTTCCGGGGAGCTGTTTTTT.

The V and J genes are TRBV2 and TRBJ2-3; 9 nucleotides line up with TRBD2. After removal of 0 bases from V and 6 bases from J, the junction contained 4 bases not matched to a gene. The CDR3 runs 15 residues. Germline values: CDR1 SNHLY, CDR2 FYNNEI. CDR3 in DNA: TGTGCCAGCAGTGAAGCGTCTGCGGGGGGGGATACGCAGTATTTT. Translation gives CASSEASAGGDTQYF.

The V gene is TRBV5-6, the J gene TRBJ2-1; TRBD2 might be the D (5 bases). Trimming left V 2 bases short and J 5 bases short, with 11 bases between. Germline V gene lookup returns CDR1 SGHDT and CDR2 YYEEEE. The CDR3 is 14 residues long. This CDR3 reads CASSFGVGDNEQFF. Written as DNA, the CDR3 is TGTGCCAGCAGCTTTGGGGTGGGAGACAATGAGCAGTTCTTC.

This clone turned up a few times. This chain connects TRBV5-6 to TRBJ2-3, with D perhaps matching TRBD1 (5 bases). The V end lost 0 bases, the J end lost 0 bases, and 17 bases lay between the germline ends. This CDR3 contains 18 residues. Germline assignment: CDR1 SGHDT and CDR2 YYEEEE. The CDR3 sequence is CASSLVRGSVTSTDTQYF. In DNA, the CDR3 is TGTGCCAGCAGCTTGGTAAGGGGTTCCGTTACTAGCACAGATACGCAGTATTTT.

The chain has TRBV2 and TRBJ1-2; possibly TRBD1 for D (6 bases). The CDR3 covers 14 residues. Germline CDR1 SNHLY, CDR2 FYNNEI. V lost 3 bases to trimming and J lost 7 bases, with 15 bases between them. The CDR3 DNA follows: TGTGCCAGCAGTGATGCCAGGGGCTATGCTGGCTACACCTTC. It specifies CASSDARGYAGYTF.

The rearrangement uses TRBV9 and TRBJ2-1, with TRBD2 identical over 13 bases. The germline V gene encodes CDR1 SGDLS and CDR2 YYNGEE. The CDR3 is 14 amino acids. Unmatched junction bases numbered 3, after V lost 2 bases and J lost 10 bases. CDR3 protein: CASSVTSGGTEQFF. Written as DNA, the CDR3 is TGTGCCAGCAGCGTGACTAGCGGGGGGACCGAGCAGTTCTTC.

The chain carries TRBV29-1 and TRBJ2-7; 7 nucleotides align to TRBD2. Germline CDR1 and CDR2: SQVTM and ANQGSEA. The junction had 10 bases not matched to a gene; V was cut back by 0 bases and J by 5 bases. CDR3 length: 15 amino acids. The CDR3 nucleotides read TGCAGCGTTGAAGATGGGGCGGGAGCCCCCCACGAGCAGTACTTC. Translated: CSVEDGAGAPHEQYF.

The chain couples TRBV4-1 to TRBJ2-3; tentatively, D is TRBD2 (6 bases). From germline, CDR1 is MGHRA and CDR2 YSYEKL. This CDR3 spans 16 amino acids. V lost 4 bases, J lost 5 bases, and 19 bases lay in between. The CDR3 loop is CASSLTVPGVLDTQYF. CDR3 DNA: TGCGCCAGCAGCCTTACGGTACCGGGGGTTTTAGATACGCAGTATTTT.

The chain links TRBV27 to TRBJ2-7, with 9 bases identical to TRBD1. This CDR3 has 14 residues. CDR1 and CDR2 (germline): MNHEY, SMNVEV (reference sequence). The V gene end was trimmed by 8 bases and the J gene end by 5 bases; junction bases not matched to a gene: 10. This chain's CDR3 is CASRQGGISHEQYF. In nucleotides, the CDR3 is TGTGCCAGCCGACAGGGGGGGATTAGCCACGAGCAGTACTTC.

CDR3 in amino acids: CASSEGQGITEAFF. The CDR3 nucleotides are TGTGCCAGCTCAGAGGGACAGGGGATCACTGAAGCTTTCTTT. The rearrangement joins TRBV18 to TRBJ1-1; 10 bases are shared with TRBD1. In germline, CDR1 is KGHSH, CDR2 LQKENI. V shed 5 bases, J shed 4 bases, and the junction held 4 bases outside the gene matches. The CDR3 contains 14 residues. Combining the CDR3 with reference TRBV18 and TRBJ1-1 gives the whole variable domain NAGVMQNPRHLVRRRGQEARLRCSPMKGHSHVYWYRQLPEEGLKFMVYLQKENIIDESGMPKERFSAEFPKEGPSILRIQQVVRGDSAAYFCASSEGQGITEAFFGQGTRLTVV.

This chain links TRBV5-1 with TRBJ2-7; 8 bases line up with TRBD1. With V trimmed by 0 bases and J by 8 bases, 4 bases remained unmatched. The CDR3 contains 13 residues. The germline V gene encodes CDR1 SGHRS and CDR2 YFSETQ. The DNA of the CDR3 is TGCGCCAGCAGCTTGGAGGGGACAGGAAAGCAGTACTTC. As protein: CASSLEGTGKQYF.

This chain uses TRBV5-1 with TRBJ2-2; 7 nucleotides match TRBD2. The V and J ends lost 4 bases and 5 bases, in that order; junction bases with no gene match: 5. Germline lookup yields CDR1 SGHRS and CDR2 YFSETQ. The CDR3 has 14 residues. CDR3 amino acids: CASSIVGGTGELFF. The CDR3 region has the DNA TGCGCCAGCAGCATTGTGGGGGGGACCGGGGAGCTGTTTTTT.

As to this clone: The sample holds other DNA sequences that translate to the same CDR3. The chain combines TRBV6-6 with TRBJ1-1; tentatively, D is TRBD1 (6 bases). With 0 bases removed from V and 5 bases from J, the gap between germline ends came to 7 bases. This CDR3 comprises 13 residues. The germline V gene encodes CDR1 MNHNY and CDR2 SVGAGI (reference sequence). The CDR3 sequence is CASSYSQGTEAFF. CDR3 coding DNA: TGTGCCAGCAGTTACTCTCAGGGGACTGAAGCTTTCTTT.

The genes are TRBV6-1 and TRBJ1-3, with 7 bases that match TRBD1. After removal of 3 bases from V and 2 bases from J, the junction contained 10 bases not matched to a gene. Looked up from germline, CDR1 is MNHNS and CDR2 is SASEGT. The CDR3 spans 17 residues. The DNA of the CDR3 is TGTGCCAGCAGTGATAGGGGGCGAGGGGCGCCTGGAAACACCATATATTTT. It codes for CASSDRGRGAPGNTIYF.

V is TRBV15 and J is TRBJ1-6, with TRBD1 matching over 9 bases. CDR3 length: 18 residues. The junction had 16 bases not matched to a gene; V was cut back by 5 bases and J by 8 bases. CDR1 and CDR2 from the germline V gene are LNHNV and YYDKDF (reference sequence). The CDR3 spells CATSVIGTGPFADSPLHF. CDR3 in DNA: TGTGCCACCAGCGTAATAGGGACAGGGCCATTCGCAGATTCACCCCTCCACTTT.

The rearrangement joins TRBV6-5 to TRBJ1-5, with D unclear. There are 11 residues in the CDR3. V was shortened by 8 bases and J by 7 bases, with 9 bases between the two germline ends. Germline V gene lookup returns CDR1 MNHEY and CDR2 SVGAGI. CDR3 bases: TGTGCCAGCGGCTACGGGCAGCCCCAGCATTTT. This gives the protein CASGYGQPQHF.

The chain carries TRBV6-1 and TRBJ2-2; 8 bases fit TRBD1. The trim removed 6 bases at V and 7 bases at J, leaving 7 bases unmatched. In germline, CDR1 is MNHNS, CDR2 SASEGT. The CDR3 spans 14 residues. CDR3 in DNA: TGTGCCAGCAGCCACCGAGACAGGGGCGGGGAGCTGTTTTTT. This codes for CASSHRDRGGELFF.

The chain carries TRBV13 and TRBJ1-2; D gene ambiguous. Per the germline V gene, CDR1 is PRHDT and CDR2 is FYEKMQ (reference sequence). The CDR3 contains 12 residues. V was trimmed by 5 bases and J by 8 bases, leaving 12 bases between them. CDR3 loop: CASSGRLGGYTF. The CDR3, as DNA: TGTGCCAGCAGCGGCCGATTGGGCGGCTACACCTTC.

In DNA, the CDR3 is TGTGCCAGCAGCGCCGACACAAGGGAGACCCAGTACTTC. It translates to CASSADTRETQYF. The rearrangement joins TRBV9 to TRBJ2-5; D is ambiguous. Germline V lookup: CDR1 SGDLS, CDR2 YYNGEE. Trimming removed 3 bases from V and 5 bases from J, with 11 bases in between. This CDR3 spans 13 amino acids.

CDR3 residues: CASSSNVAGTEAFF. The DNA for the CDR3 is TGTGCCAGCAGCTCCAACGTGGCGGGGACTGAAGCTTTCTTT. V usage is TRBV7-9 and J usage is TRBJ1-1; no definite D call. The germline V gene encodes CDR1 SEHNR and CDR2 FQNEAQ (reference sequence). Between the trimmed V and J ends, which lost 4 bases and 5 bases, there was a span of 14 bases. CDR3 length equals 14 residues.

This clone was seen a single time. The chain employs TRBV6-6 and TRBJ1-1; D may be TRBD1 (6 bases). Trimming removed 2 bases from V and 5 bases from J, with 15 bases in between. CDR1 is MNHNY, CDR2 SVGAGI, per germline (reference sequence). The CDR3 runs 15 residues. The CDR3 DNA reads TGTGCCAGCAGTTACCCCGAAGGGGGGGAGACTGAAGCTTTCTTT. Residues: CASSYPEGGETEAFF.